The 23 T cell receptor beta chains presented below share a single source sample, sequenced in a study of cytomegalovirus exposure and HLA in healthy donors. The PCR employed 60 Vbeta primers together with 13 Jbeta primers. Sequencing used immunoSEQ multiplex PCR; TCRdb keeps in-frame clones, though not all of them. The sample has about 170,000 clones. Sequenced sample: PBMCs. These receptors were taken from a woman aged 55-69 years in good health and CMV-seronegative.

J is TRBJ2-3 and V is TRBV18, with a tentative D call TRBD2 (5 bases). The germline V gene encodes CDR1 KGHSH and CDR2 LQKENI. V gave up 6 bases and J gave up 3 bases, with 16 bases separating them. This CDR3 is built from 15 residues. The DNA of the CDR3 is TGTGCCAGCTCTCTAAGCGGAGGTGGGACAGATACGCAGTATTTT. This translates into CASSLSGGGTDTQYF.

The chain employs TRBV27 and TRBJ2-2; D ambiguous. Germline V gives CDR1 MNHEY, CDR2 SMNVEV (reference sequence). The CDR3 has 12 residues. The V and J ends lost 2 bases and 5 bases respectively, with 3 bases between them. DNA of the CDR3: TGTGCCAGCAGTTTACGTACCGGGGAGCTGTTTTTT. Protein product: CASSLRTGELFF.

The genes are TRBV7-9 and TRBJ2-7; no definite D call. V gave up 3 bases and J gave up 7 bases, with 19 bases separating them. The germline V gene has CDR1 SEHNR and CDR2 FQNEAQ (reference sequence). The CDR3 covers 15 residues. The DNA of the CDR3 is TGTGCCAGCAGCTTCCCCGGGTCACCTCCGCCTGAGCAGTACTTC. Protein product: CASSFPGSPPPEQYF.

The chain is built from TRBV4-1 and TRBJ2-1; 11 bases are a match to TRBD2. This CDR3 spans 16 amino acids. Germline V CDR1 and CDR2: MGHRA, YSYEKL. With V trimmed by 1 base and J by 10 bases, 9 bases remained unmatched. The CDR3: CASSQVFTSGSGEQFF. The DNA for the CDR3 is TGCGCCAGCAGCCAAGTGTTCACTAGCGGGAGTGGGGAGCAGTTCTTC.

The rearrangement uses TRBV5-1 and TRBJ1-1, with 7 bases aligning to TRBD1. The CDR3 length is 13 residues. In germline, CDR1 is SGHRS, CDR2 YFSETQ. Trimming at V came to 4 bases and at J to 6 bases, leaving 6 bases not matched to a gene. CDR3 amino acids: CASSQGEWSEAFF. The DNA for the CDR3 is TGCGCCAGCAGCCAGGGGGAGTGGTCTGAAGCTTTCTTT.

The genes are TRBV29-1 and TRBJ1-4; D uncertain. V lost 5 bases and J 5 bases, leaving 3 bases between the germline ends. CDR3 size: 10 residues. Looked up from germline, CDR1 is SQVTM and CDR2 is ANQGSEA. DNA for the CDR3: TGCAGCGTTCAGAATGAAAAACTGTTTTTT. Translating gives CSVQNEKLFF.

This chain connects TRBV9 to TRBJ2-7, with a possible D match to TRBD1 (6 bases). Germline loops: CDR1 SGDLS, CDR2 YYNGEE. The CDR3 totals 15 residues. The V end was cut by 2 bases, the J end by 2 bases, with 14 bases between. For the CDR3, the DNA is TGTGCCAGCAGCGTTTTACTGACAGGTACCTACGAGCAGTACTTC. Translating it yields CASSVLLTGTYEQYF.

This chain connects TRBV2 to TRBJ1-2; maybe TRBD1 (5 bases). V was pared by 7 bases and J by 7 bases, with 10 bases between. Germline CDR1 reads SNHLY; CDR2 reads FYNNEI. This CDR3 contains 11 residues. The CDR3, as DNA: TGTGCCAGCACGGGGGAAATTGGCTACACCTTC. This translates into CASTGEIGYTF.

V and J are TRBV10-1 and TRBJ2-1, with 15 bases lining up with TRBD2. Germline CDR1 is WNHNN and CDR2 is SYGVQD (reference sequence). CDR3 length: 15 amino acids. Losses at the gene ends were 4 bases for V and 7 bases for J; bases not matched to a gene: 2. CDR3 region: CASSAGTSGGNEQFF. CDR3 in DNA: TGCGCCAGCAGTGCCGGGACTAGCGGGGGGAATGAGCAGTTCTTC.

DNA for the CDR3: TGTGCCAGCAGTGAATGGGGCGGGGGCACTGAAGCTTTCTTT. Its protein is CASSEWGGGTEAFF. The V gene is TRBV25-1, the J gene TRBJ1-1; D perhaps matches TRBD1 (5 bases). The V end lost 1 base, the J end lost 4 bases, and 10 bases lay between the germline ends. Looked up from germline, CDR1 is MGHDK and CDR2 is SYGVNS. This CDR3 is built from 14 residues.

The CDR3 reads CASSPKEDSYEQYF. The CDR3 DNA follows: TGTGCCAGCTCACCAAAGGAGGACTCCTACGAGCAGTACTTC. The chain uses TRBV18 and TRBJ2-7, with D possibly being TRBD2 (5 bases). The CDR3 totals 14 residues. V was trimmed by 2 bases and J by 0 bases, leaving 8 bases between them. Germline V gene lookup returns CDR1 KGHSH and CDR2 LQKENI.

The chain links TRBV19 to TRBJ2-7; maybe TRBD1 (5 bases). Between the trimmed V and J ends, which lost 3 bases and 1 base, there was a span of 10 bases. Germline V gene sequence: CDR1 LNHDA, CDR2 SQIVND (reference sequence). CDR3 size: 14 residues. The CDR3 reads CASSMRTLSYEQYF. The CDR3 coding sequence is TGTGCCAGTAGTATGCGGACACTATCCTACGAGCAGTACTTC.

CDR3 in DNA: TGCAGCGTTCAGACTATCTCCTACAATGAGCAGTTCTTC. Residues: CSVQTISYNEQFF. The chain joins TRBV29-1 to TRBJ2-1, with D possibly being TRBD2 (5 bases). CDR1 is SQVTM and CDR2 is ANQGSEA in the germline V gene. V gave up 5 bases and J gave up 0 bases, with 8 bases separating them. CDR3 length equals 13 residues.

The rearrangement joins TRBV7-3 to TRBJ2-1; TRBD2 aligns across 10 bases. The CDR3 has 19 residues. Germline trimming cut 4 bases from V and 7 bases from J; bases unmatched to any gene: 19. Germline CDR1 is SGHTA and CDR2 is FQGTGA. The CDR3 bases are TGTGCCAGCAGCTCCCAGGGGGCTAGCGGGAGTGAATCGTCAAATGAGCAGTTCTTC. This translates into CASSSQGASGSESSNEQFF.

The chain uses TRBV30 and TRBJ2-5, with 7 bases matching TRBD1. The last part of the DNA fits TRBJ2-7 better; the J call may be wrong. CDR3 length: 14 amino acids. Germline CDR1 and CDR2: GTSNPN and SVGIG (reference sequence). CDR3 protein: CAWRTGSHGDEQYF. In DNA form, the CDR3 reads TGTGCCTGGAGGACAGGGTCCCATGGGGACGAGCAGTACTTC.

The chain carries TRBV9 and TRBJ2-2; maybe TRBD1 (5 bases). Germline values: CDR1 SGDLS, CDR2 YYNGEE. The CDR3 length is 15 residues. V was clipped by 3 bases and J by 12 bases, with 21 bases between them. The CDR3 region is CASSGVPNRKGKLFF. Written as DNA, the CDR3 is TGTGCCAGCAGCGGGGTTCCCAACAGGAAAGGAAAGCTGTTTTTT.

V usage is TRBV9 and J usage is TRBJ1-2; no clear D. V gave up 2 bases and J gave up 6 bases, with 11 bases separating them. The CDR3 loop spans 13 amino acids. Germline V lookup: CDR1 SGDLS, CDR2 YYNGEE. CDR3 nucleotides: TGTGCCAGCAGCGTCGGCGGGAATGATGGCTACACCTTC. This sequence encodes CASSVGGNDGYTF.

V gene TRBV30 combines with J gene TRBJ2-5; 7 positions agree with TRBD2. The CDR3 consists of 16 residues. V was pared by 0 bases and J by 2 bases, with 9 bases of the junction left unmatched. Germline CDR1 and CDR2: GTSNPN and SVGIG (reference sequence). CDR3 region: CAWSVQRRAGQETQYF. DNA for the CDR3: TGTGCCTGGAGTGTACAGAGGCGAGCGGGACAAGAGACCCAGTACTTC.

J is TRBJ1-2 and V is TRBV30, with TRBD1 matching 7 bases. Per the germline V gene, CDR1 is GTSNPN and CDR2 is SVGIG (reference sequence). The CDR3 is 15 residues long. Trimming took 0 bases from V and 6 from J; bases not matched to a gene: 10. The CDR3 loop is CAWSVLAGGRDGYTF. CDR3 DNA: TGTGCCTGGAGTGTACTGGCAGGGGGAAGGGATGGCTACACCTTC.

The chain employs TRBV29-1 and TRBJ2-3; TRBD2 agrees at 8 bases. V gave up 4 bases and J gave up 7 bases; unmatched junction bases: 7. The CDR3 length is 13 residues. Germline V CDR1 and CDR2: SQVTM, ANQGSEA. The CDR3 nucleotides are TGCAGCGTTGGTCTAGCGGGTAGATATACGCAGTATTTT. It translates to CSVGLAGRYTQYF.

The chain uses TRBV7-9 and TRBJ2-4; 8 bases agree with TRBD1. The V segment lost 6 bases and the J segment 0 bases; nucleotides outside the gene matches: 10. This CDR3 comprises 17 residues. The germline CDR1 and CDR2 sequences are SEHNR and FQNEAQ (reference sequence). CDR3 region: CASREPSQGVAKNIQYF. The CDR3, as DNA: TGTGCCAGCAGGGAACCCTCACAGGGGGTAGCCAAAAACATTCAGTACTTC.

The chain links TRBV7-3 to TRBJ1-1; 7 bases are shared with TRBD1. The CDR3 runs 16 residues. Per the germline V gene, CDR1 is SGHTA and CDR2 is FQGTGA. The V and J ends lost 4 bases and 1 base, in that order; junction bases with no gene match: 9. The CDR3 reads CASSSRQGKGNTEAFF. The DNA for the CDR3 is TGTGCCAGCAGCTCTCGACAGGGTAAGGGGAACACTGAAGCTTTCTTT.

Turning to this clone: Other DNA sequences from this sample encode an identical CDR3 as well. The J gene is TRBJ2-3, the V gene TRBV5-1, with D possibly matching TRBD1 (5 bases). V dropped 3 bases and J dropped 0 bases, with 8 bases sitting between them. CDR1 and CDR2 (germline): SGHRS, YFSETQ. This CDR3 has 14 amino acids. CDR3 sequence (DNA): TGCGCCAGCAGCTCAGGACAAAGCACAGATACGCAGTATTTT. Encoded protein: CASSSGQSTDTQYF.